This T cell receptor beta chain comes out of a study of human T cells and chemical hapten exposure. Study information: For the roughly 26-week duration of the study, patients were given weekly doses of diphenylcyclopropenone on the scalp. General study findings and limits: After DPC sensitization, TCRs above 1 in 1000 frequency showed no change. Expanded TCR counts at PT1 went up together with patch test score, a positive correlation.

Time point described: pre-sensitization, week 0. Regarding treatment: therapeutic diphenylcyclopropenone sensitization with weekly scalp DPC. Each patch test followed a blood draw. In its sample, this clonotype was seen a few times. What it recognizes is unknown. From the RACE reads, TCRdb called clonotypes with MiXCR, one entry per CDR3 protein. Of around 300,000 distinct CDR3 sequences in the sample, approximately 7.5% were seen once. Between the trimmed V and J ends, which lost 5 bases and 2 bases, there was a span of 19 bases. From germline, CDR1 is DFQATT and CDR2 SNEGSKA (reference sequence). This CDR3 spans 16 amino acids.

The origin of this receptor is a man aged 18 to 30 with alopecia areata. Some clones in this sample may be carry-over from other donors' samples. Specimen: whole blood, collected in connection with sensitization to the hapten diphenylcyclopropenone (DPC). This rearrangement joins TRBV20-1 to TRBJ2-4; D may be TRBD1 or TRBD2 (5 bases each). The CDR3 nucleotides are TGCAGTGCTCCCGTTGGGACGGAGCTTTCCAAAAACATTCAGTACTTC. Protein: CSAPVGTELSKNIQYF.